The present T cell receptor (beta chain) was sequenced within a study of T cells after yellow fever vaccination (dated by TCRdb to about 2019). Describing the broader study: The SMART-Seq v4 Ultra Low Input RNA kit was used to prepare libraries from fractions with low cell numbers. The cohort comprised two healthy male donors, one aged 18 to 30 and one aged 30 to 40 years. Bulk TCR alpha and beta repertoires were sequenced longitudinally to track T-cell clones before and after primary and booster YFV17D yellow fever vaccination. Blood was drawn at multiple timepoints before and after primary and secondary immunization, with bulk PBMC replicates and cell subsets isolated. General findings and caveats noted by the study authors: Compared with the primary T-cell response, the secondary T-cell response was weaker but faster, peaking on day 5 rather than day 15. Most clones expanded after primary vaccination were re-detected after the booster (almost 97% of CD4 and about 88% of CD8), suggesting broad memory maintenance. The study included only a couple of donors, which limits how far the findings can be generalized. Computational filtering was required because FACS-sorted repertoires could contain abundant contaminating clonotypes from the bulk population. A small fraction of clonotypes showed up in both the CD4 and CD8 compartments, probably as a result of convergent recombination.

The intended sense of this specimen's treatment or condition label: live attenuated yellow fever vaccine strain. At each blood-draw timepoint, two biological replicates of bulk PBMCs were collected. A standard Ficoll-Paque protocol was used to isolate PBMCs from peripheral blood. TriZol was used to extract RNA from bulk PBMCs, from CD4 and CD8 fractions, and from dextramer-positive and dextramer-negative fractions. Sequencing relied on an Illumina NovaSeq 6000. TCR cDNA was made using 5'RACE template switching, a step that added a universal primer site and unique molecular identifiers. Priming of cDNA synthesis was performed from both the TCR alpha and TCR beta constant segments. Library amplification involved two PCR steps, and the second step added sample barcodes and sequencing adapters. Sequencing of libraries was done on Illumina HiSeq 2500 (2x100 bp) or NovaSeq (2x150 bp). The authors' analysis ran thus. MIGEC was used to demultiplex reads and collapse the reads into UMI consensus sequences, and MiXCR was used for V(D)J alignment. Vaccine-responding clonotypes were identified with edgeR using replicate PBMC samples, with FDR below 0.01 and a log2 fold change above 5 up to day 15 being required. Each bulk clonotype was labeled CD4 or CD8 based on which sequenced repertoire, CD4 or CD8, contained the clonotype at higher abundance. Starting from the raw public reads, TCRdb applied fastp trimming at Q25, assembled clones with MiXCR and retained in-frame beta chains. Merged by CDR3 protein, the rows form single entries marked with the most common genes and DNA. TCRdb's processing, not the authors' own work, is the source of the V and J calls. The table for this sample lists over 300,000 distinct CDR3 sequences; around 3.9% of them were counted only once. The ten largest clones represent 20% to 25% of the sample.

From the germline V gene, CDR1 is SGHTA and CDR2 is FQGNSA. V was cut back by 6 bases and J by 5 bases, leaving a gap of 13 bases between them. The CDR3 spans 13 residues, from the cysteine through the phenylalanine. The read is trimmed to its CDR3 DNA, 39 bases read in frame from base 1. This clonotype showed up just a few times. The antigen it recognizes is unknown. Base qualities were left out, and no much larger clone turns up one base away. This sequence uses TRBV7-2 and TRBJ1-1, with TRBD1 tentatively as D gene (5 bases match). The sequence derives from a young man who received the YFV17D yellow fever vaccine. The sequenced sample was PBMCs, obtained on the day of the yellow fever booster vaccination. The nucleotide sequence reads as follows: TGTGCCAGCAGTACTCGTGGGGCGACTGAAGCTTTCTTT. It specifies CASSTRGATEAFF.